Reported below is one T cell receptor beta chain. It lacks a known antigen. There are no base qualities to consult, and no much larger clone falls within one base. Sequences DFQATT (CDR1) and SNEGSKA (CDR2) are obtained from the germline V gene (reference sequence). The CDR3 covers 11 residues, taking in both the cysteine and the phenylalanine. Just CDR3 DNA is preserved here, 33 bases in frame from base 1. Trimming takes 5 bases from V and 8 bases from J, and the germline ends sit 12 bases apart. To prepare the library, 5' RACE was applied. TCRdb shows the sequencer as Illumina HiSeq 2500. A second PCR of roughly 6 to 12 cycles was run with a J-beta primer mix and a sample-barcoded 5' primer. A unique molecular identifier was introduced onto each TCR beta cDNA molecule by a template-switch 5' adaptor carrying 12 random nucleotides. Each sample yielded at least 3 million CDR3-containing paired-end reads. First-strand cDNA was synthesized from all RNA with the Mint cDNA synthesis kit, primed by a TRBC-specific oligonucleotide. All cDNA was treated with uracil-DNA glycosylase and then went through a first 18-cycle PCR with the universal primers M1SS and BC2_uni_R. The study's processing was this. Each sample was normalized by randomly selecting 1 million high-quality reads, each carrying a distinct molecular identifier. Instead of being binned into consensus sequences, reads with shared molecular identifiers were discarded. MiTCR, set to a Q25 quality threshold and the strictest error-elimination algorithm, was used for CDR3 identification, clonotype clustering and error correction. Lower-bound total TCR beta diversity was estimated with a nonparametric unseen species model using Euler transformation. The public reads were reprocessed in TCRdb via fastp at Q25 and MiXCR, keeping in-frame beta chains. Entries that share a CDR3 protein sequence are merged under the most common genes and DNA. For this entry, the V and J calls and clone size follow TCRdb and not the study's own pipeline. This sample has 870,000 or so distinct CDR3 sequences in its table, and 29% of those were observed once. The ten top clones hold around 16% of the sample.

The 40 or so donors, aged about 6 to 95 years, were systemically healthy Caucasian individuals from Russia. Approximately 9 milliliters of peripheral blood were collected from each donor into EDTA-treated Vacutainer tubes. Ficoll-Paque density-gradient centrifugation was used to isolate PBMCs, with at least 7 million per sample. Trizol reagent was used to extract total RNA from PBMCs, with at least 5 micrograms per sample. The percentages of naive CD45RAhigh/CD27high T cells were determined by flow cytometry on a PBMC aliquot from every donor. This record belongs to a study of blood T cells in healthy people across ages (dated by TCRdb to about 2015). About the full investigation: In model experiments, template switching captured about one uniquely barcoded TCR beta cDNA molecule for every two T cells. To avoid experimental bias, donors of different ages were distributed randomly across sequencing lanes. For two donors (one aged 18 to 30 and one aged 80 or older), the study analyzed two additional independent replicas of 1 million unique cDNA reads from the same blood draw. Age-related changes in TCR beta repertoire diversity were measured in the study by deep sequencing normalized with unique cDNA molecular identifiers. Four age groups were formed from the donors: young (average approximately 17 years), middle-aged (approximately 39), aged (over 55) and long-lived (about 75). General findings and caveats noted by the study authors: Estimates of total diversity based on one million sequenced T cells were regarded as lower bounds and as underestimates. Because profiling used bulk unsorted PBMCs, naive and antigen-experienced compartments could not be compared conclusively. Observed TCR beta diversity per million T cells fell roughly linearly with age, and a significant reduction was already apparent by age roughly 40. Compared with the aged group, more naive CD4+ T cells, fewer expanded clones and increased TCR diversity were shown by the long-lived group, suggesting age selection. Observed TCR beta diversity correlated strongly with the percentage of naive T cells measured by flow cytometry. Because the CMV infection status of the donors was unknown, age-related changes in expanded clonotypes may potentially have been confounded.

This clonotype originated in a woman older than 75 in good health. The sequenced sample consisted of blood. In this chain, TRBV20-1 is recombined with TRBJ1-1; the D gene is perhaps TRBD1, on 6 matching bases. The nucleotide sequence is TGCAGTGCTCGACCCGGGACAGAAGCTTTCTTT. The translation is CSARPGTEAFF.